Below, 4 T cell receptor beta chains from the same sample are listed, as sequenced in a study of blood T cell repertoires in COVID-19 (dated by TCRdb to about 2020). Libraries came from the immunoSEQ multiplex PCR assay. TCRdb limited this immuneACCESS table to in-frame rearrangements with V and J called. A share of clones is missing; checked studies link under half to unresolved V genes, and the rest is unexplained. For this sample there are 140,000 to 150,000 clones; just under 85% appear just once. Clones ranked in the top ten supply roughly 2.9% of the sample. Sequencing input: peripheral blood. These receptor sequences come from a woman aged 35 to 49 with active or convalescent COVID-19.

The chain employs TRBV19 and TRBJ1-2; no clear D gene. This CDR3 region has 16 residues. Trimming took 7 bases from V and 8 from J, leaving 26 bases between them. Germline V gene lookup returns CDR1 LNHDA and CDR2 SQIVND (reference sequence). CDR3 nucleotides: TGTGCCAGTACCCCAGTAGGACGGGCGGAGGAGTACGGCTACACCTTC. It translates to CASTPVGRAEEYGYTF. The full variable domain, rest sourced from reference TRBV19 and TRBJ1-2, is DGGITQSPKYLFRKEGQNVTLSCEQNLNHDAMYWYRQDPGQGLRLIYYSQIVNDFQKGDIAEGYSVSREKKESFPLTVTSAQKNPTAFYLCASTPVGRAEEYGYTFGSGTRLTVV.

The V and J genes are TRBV7-9 and TRBJ2-1; the match to TRBD2 covers 7 bases. Per the germline V gene, CDR1 is SEHNR and CDR2 is FQNEAQ (reference sequence). The V segment lost 1 base and the J segment 3 bases; nucleotides outside the gene matches: 6. The CDR3 is 16 amino acids. CDR3 sequence reads: CASSLVFLADYNEQFF. The CDR3 bases are TGTGCCAGCAGCTTAGTTTTCCTAGCGGACTACAATGAGCAGTTCTTC.

The V call is TRBV28, the J call TRBJ1-2; no definite D call. The germline V and J ends were trimmed by 1 base and 8 bases, with 14 bases remaining between them. Germline V lookup: CDR1 MDHEN, CDR2 SYDVKM. The CDR3 has 14 residues. CDR3 nucleotide sequence: TGTGCCAGCAGTTTATCTGTTGACACGGGAGGCTACACCTTC. Encoded protein: CASSLSVDTGGYTF.

The chain recombines TRBV19 with TRBJ1-1, with TRBD1 identical over 7 bases. The CDR3 contains 14 residues. Looked up from germline, CDR1 is LNHDA and CDR2 is SQIVND (reference sequence). V lost 3 bases and J lost 4; bases outside the gene matches: 5. CDR3 coding DNA: TGTGCCAGTAGTATGAGACAGGGCCCCACTGAAGCTTTCTTT. Translated: CASSMRQGPTEAFF.